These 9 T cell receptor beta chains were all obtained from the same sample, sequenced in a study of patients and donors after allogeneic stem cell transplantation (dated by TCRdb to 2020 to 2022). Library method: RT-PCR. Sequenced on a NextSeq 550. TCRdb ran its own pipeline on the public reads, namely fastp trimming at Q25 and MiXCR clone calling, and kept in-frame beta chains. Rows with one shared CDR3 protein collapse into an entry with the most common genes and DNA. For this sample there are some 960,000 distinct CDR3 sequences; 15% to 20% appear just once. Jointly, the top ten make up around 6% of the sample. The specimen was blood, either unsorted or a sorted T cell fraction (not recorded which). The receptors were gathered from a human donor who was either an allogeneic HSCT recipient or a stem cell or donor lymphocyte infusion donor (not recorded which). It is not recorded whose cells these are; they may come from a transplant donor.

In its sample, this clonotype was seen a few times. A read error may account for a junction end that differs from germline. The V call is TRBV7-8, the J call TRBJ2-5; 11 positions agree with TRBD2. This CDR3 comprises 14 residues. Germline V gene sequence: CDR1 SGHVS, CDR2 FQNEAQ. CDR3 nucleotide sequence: TGTGCCAGCAGCTTATTGGCTAGCGGGGGGCCCCGGAACTTC. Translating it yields CASSLLASGGPRNF.

The CDR3, as DNA: TGTGCCAGCAGCATTACACTCTCACGGGGCAATGAGCAGTTCTTC. Translation gives CASSITLSRGNEQFF. The J gene is TRBJ2-1, the V gene TRBV27; TRBD2 might be the D (5 bases). V gave up 6 bases and J gave up 6 bases, with 18 bases separating them. This CDR3 is built from 15 residues. The germline gives CDR1 MNHEY, CDR2 SMNVEV (reference sequence).

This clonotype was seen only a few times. The CDR3 DNA reads as TGTGCCAGCAGCACTCGGACAGACAATGAGCAGTTCTTC. Amino acid sequence: CASSTRTDNEQFF. The chain uses TRBV9 and TRBJ2-1, with D tentatively TRBD1 (6 bases). There are 13 residues in the CDR3. Germline CDR1 is SGDLS and CDR2 is YYNGEE. The V end lost 4 bases, the J end lost 5 bases, and 10 bases lay between the germline ends.

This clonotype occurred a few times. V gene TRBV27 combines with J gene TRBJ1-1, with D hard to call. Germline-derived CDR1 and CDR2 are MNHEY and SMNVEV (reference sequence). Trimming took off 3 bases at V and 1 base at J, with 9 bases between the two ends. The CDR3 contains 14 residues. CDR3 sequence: CASSFYSGNTEAFF. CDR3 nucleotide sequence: TGTGCCAGCAGTTTCTATAGTGGGAACACTGAAGCTTTCTTT.

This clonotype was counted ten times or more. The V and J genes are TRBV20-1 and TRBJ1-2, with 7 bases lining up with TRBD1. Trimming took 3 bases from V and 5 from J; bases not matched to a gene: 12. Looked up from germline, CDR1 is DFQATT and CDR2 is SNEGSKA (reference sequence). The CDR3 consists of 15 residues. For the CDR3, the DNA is TGCAGTGCTAGCGCGACAGGGTCCCAACTTTATGGCTACACCTTC. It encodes CSASATGSQLYGYTF.

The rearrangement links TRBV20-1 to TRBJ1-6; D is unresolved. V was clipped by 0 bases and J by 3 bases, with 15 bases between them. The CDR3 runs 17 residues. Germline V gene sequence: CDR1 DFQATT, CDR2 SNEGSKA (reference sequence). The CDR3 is CSARDPMDVDYNSPLHF. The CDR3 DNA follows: TGCAGTGCTAGAGACCCCATGGACGTGGACTATAATTCACCCCTCCACTTT.

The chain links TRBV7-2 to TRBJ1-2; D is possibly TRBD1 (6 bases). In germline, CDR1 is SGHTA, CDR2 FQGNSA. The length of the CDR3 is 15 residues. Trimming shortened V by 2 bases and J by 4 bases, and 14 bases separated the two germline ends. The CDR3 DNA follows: TGTGCCAGCAGCTTATTCTTGGACAGACTCTATGGCTACACCTTC. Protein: CASSLFLDRLYGYTF.

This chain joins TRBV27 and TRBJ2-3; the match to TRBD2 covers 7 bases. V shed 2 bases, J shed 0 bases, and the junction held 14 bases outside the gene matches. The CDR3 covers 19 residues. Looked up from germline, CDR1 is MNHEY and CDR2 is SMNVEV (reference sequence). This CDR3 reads CASSLSMRGTFGSTDTQYF. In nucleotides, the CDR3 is TGTGCCAGCAGTTTAAGCATGCGGGGGACGTTTGGGAGCACAGATACGCAGTATTTT.

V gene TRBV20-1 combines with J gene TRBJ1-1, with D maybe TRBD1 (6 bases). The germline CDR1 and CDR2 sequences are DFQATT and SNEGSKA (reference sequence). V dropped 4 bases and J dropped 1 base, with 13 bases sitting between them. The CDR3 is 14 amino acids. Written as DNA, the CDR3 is TGCAGTGCTATCTCGACCAGGGGGAACACTGAAGCTTTCTTT. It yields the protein CSAISTRGNTEAFF.